The rows below give T cell receptor beta chains drawn from one sample of a study of early T cells in non-severe SARS-CoV-2 infection. TCRdb analysed the 5' RACE reads with MiXCR anew, one entry per CDR3 protein. The table includes under 30,000 distinct CDR3 sequences, 5.6% detected once. The sample was whole blood. Receptor source: an adult who was a healthcare worker with PCR-confirmed SARS-CoV-2 infection or an uninfected control (not recorded which). Both conserved end residues are part of each CDR3. Fields, in order: D gene, V gene, clone size, J gene, CDR3 DNA, CDR3 protein. D genes are given only for firm matches. Clone size is given for some rows only: seen once, a few or many times, or a class if the clone is expanded.

D: TRBD2
V: TRBV6-1
size: many
J: TRBJ2-4
DNA: TGTGCCAGCGCAAGGGGTCAGGGCGGGGGAAAAAACATTCAGTACTTC
CDR3: CASARGQGGGKNIQYF

D: TRBD1
V: TRBV7-9
size: NA
J: TRBJ2-5
DNA: TGTGCCAGCAGCTCCAGGGGGCCAGAGACCCAGTACTTC
CDR3: CASSSRGPETQYF

D: TRBD2
V: TRBV14
size: NA
J: TRBJ2-5
DNA: TGTGCCAGCAGCCAAAGGCCGGGACTAGCGGGAGGCAGACAAGAGACCCAGTACTTC
CDR3: CASSQRPGLAGGRQETQYF

D: NA
V: TRBV24-1
size: NA
J: TRBJ1-2
DNA: TGTGCCACCAGTGATTTGAACGGACCCAACTATGGCTACACCTTC
CDR3: CATSDLNGPNYGYTF

D: NA
V: TRBV18
size: many
J: TRBJ1-2
DNA: TGTGCCAGCTCACCCGCCTCTTTGGCGGGCTACACCTTC
CDR3: CASSPASLAGYTF

D: NA
V: TRBV20-1
size: medium-sized
J: TRBJ1-4
DNA: TGCAGTGCTAGAGATTGGGCCAAAACGAGTGAAAAACTGTTTTTT
CDR3: CSARDWAKTSEKLFF

D: TRBD2
V: TRBV7-8
size: many
J: TRBJ2-4
DNA: TGTGCCAGCAGCCCCTATCGTATACTAGCGGGAGTTGACAAAAACATTCAGTACTTC
CDR3: CASSPYRILAGVDKNIQYF

D: NA
V: TRBV29-1
size: medium-sized
J: TRBJ2-7
DNA: TGCAGCGTTGAGAGGGAGCAGTACTTC
CDR3: CSVEREQYF

D: NA
V: TRBV4-2
size: few
J: TRBJ1-4
DNA: TGTGCCAGCAGCCAAGATCCAGCGGGCAATGAAAAACTGTTTTTT
CDR3: CASSQDPAGNEKLFF

D: NA
V: TRBV11-2
size: medium-sized
J: TRBJ2-1
DNA: TGTGCCAGCAGCTTTCTAGGGTATGAGCAGTTCTTC
CDR3: CASSFLGYEQFF

D: TRBD2
V: TRBV20-1
size: few
J: TRBJ2-5
DNA: TGCAGTGCTGGGGGACTAGCGGGGCTTCGGGAGACCCAGTACTTC
CDR3: CSAGGLAGLRETQYF

D: NA
V: TRBV6-5
size: NA
J: TRBJ2-5
DNA: TGTGCCAGCAGTGGACAGTTTATGGAGACCCAGTACTTC
CDR3: CASSGQFMETQYF

D: NA
V: TRBV20-1
size: NA
J: TRBJ2-3
DNA: TGCAGTGCTAGAGTAGGGGGGATCACAGATACGCAGTATTTT
CDR3: CSARVGGITDTQYF

D: NA
V: TRBV30
size: many
J: TRBJ2-6
DNA: TGTGCCTGGGCTGGGGCCAACGTCCTGACTTTC
CDR3: CAWAGANVLTF

D: NA
V: TRBV20-1
size: few
J: TRBJ2-3
DNA: TGCAGTGCTAGAGATGTGCGAGCGCTCGCAGATACGCAGTATTTT
CDR3: CSARDVRALADTQYF

D: TRBD1
V: TRBV12-3/TRBV12-4
size: many
J: TRBJ2-7
DNA: TGTGCCAGCAGTTTACGGGGACAGGACTCCTACGAGCAGTACTTC
CDR3: CASSLRGQDSYEQYF

D: TRBD2
V: TRBV5-1
size: many
J: TRBJ2-3
DNA: TGCGCCAGCAGCACCGGCGGGGGGCCAGGAGATACGCAGTATTTT
CDR3: CASSTGGGPGDTQYF

D: TRBD2
V: TRBV20-1
size: many
J: TRBJ2-7
DNA: TGCAGTGCTAGAGGACTAGCGGGGCCCTACGAGCAGTACTTC
CDR3: CSARGLAGPYEQYF

D: NA
V: TRBV20-1
size: many
J: TRBJ1-1
DNA: TGCAGTGCTAGAGCACCTGGGACTGAAGCTTTCTTT
CDR3: CSARAPGTEAFF

D: NA
V: TRBV12-3/TRBV12-4
size: many
J: TRBJ1-6
DNA: TGTGCCAGCACCTACAGGGATTATTCACCCCTCCACTTT
CDR3: CASTYRDYSPLHF

D: NA
V: TRBV20-1
size: NA
J: TRBJ2-7
DNA: TGCAGTGCTAGAAGGGGGAAAGCCTCCTACGAGCAGTACTTC
CDR3: CSARRGKASYEQYF

D: TRBD1
V: TRBV20-1
size: many
J: TRBJ1-6
DNA: TGCAGTGCTAGAGAGACAGGGGTCTCCACCTCACCCCTCCACTTT
CDR3: CSARETGVSTSPLHF

D: NA
V: TRBV19
size: many
J: TRBJ1-5
DNA: TGTGCCAGTAGTACCCAGGGCGATCAGCCCCAGCATTTT
CDR3: CASSTQGDQPQHF

D: TRBD1
V: TRBV10-3
size: many
J: TRBJ1-3
DNA: TGTGCCATCAGCGCCCCGACAGGGGGATTCTCTGGAAACACCATATATTTT
CDR3: CAISAPTGGFSGNTIYF

D: TRBD1
V: TRBV7-8
size: many
J: TRBJ2-1
DNA: TGTGCCAGCAGTATACAGGGGGCAGGTGAGCAGTTCTTC
CDR3: CASSIQGAGEQFF

D: NA
V: TRBV20-1
size: many
J: TRBJ2-7
DNA: TGCAGTGCCTTGCTGGACAGCCTCTCCTACGAGCAGTACTTC
CDR3: CSALLDSLSYEQYF

D: NA
V: TRBV7-6
size: NA
J: TRBJ2-5
DNA: TGTGCCAGCAGCTTACCCCAAGAGACCCAGTACTTC
CDR3: CASSLPQETQYF

D: NA
V: TRBV11-2
size: many
J: TRBJ2-5
DNA: TGTGCCAGCAGCTTAGGGACTATGGAGACCCAGTACTTC
CDR3: CASSLGTMETQYF

D: NA
V: TRBV7-8
size: many
J: TRBJ1-5
DNA: TGTGCCAGCAGCTTACGGGCGGGGTTCGGTCAGCCCCAGCATTTT
CDR3: CASSLRAGFGQPQHF

D: NA
V: TRBV28
size: NA
J: TRBJ2-7
DNA: TGTGCCAGCAGTGCTCTTCCCGGGCGGGTTTACCAGTCCTACGAGCAGTACTTC
CDR3: CASSALPGRVYQSYEQYF

D: NA
V: TRBV7-9
size: NA
J: TRBJ2-1
DNA: TGTGCCAGCAGCTCTGAACATGAGCAGTTCTTC
CDR3: CASSSEHEQFF

D: NA
V: TRBV7-2
size: few
J: TRBJ2-3
DNA: TGTGCCAGCAGCTTAGGTGGGGGGGCTAGCACAGATACGCAGTATTTT
CDR3: CASSLGGGASTDTQYF

D: TRBD2
V: TRBV5-1
size: few
J: TRBJ2-3
DNA: TGCGCCAGCAGCTTGATGTTCTTCGCGGGAGCAAACACAGATACGCAGTATTTT
CDR3: CASSLMFFAGANTDTQYF

D: TRBD2
V: TRBV2
size: few
J: TRBJ2-5
DNA: TGTGCCAGCATCGAACTAGCGGGAGGGTATCAGTACTTC
CDR3: CASIELAGGYQYF

D: NA
V: TRBV19
size: NA
J: TRBJ1-5
DNA: TGTGCCAGTAGTATAGCCGGCTACAGGAGATATCATCAGCCCCAGCATTTT
CDR3: CASSIAGYRRYHQPQHF

D: NA
V: TRBV6-1
size: many
J: TRBJ2-7
DNA: TGTGCCAGCAAGGACCGGTCTGGTTCGGTTGGGCAGTACTTC
CDR3: CASKDRSGSVGQYF

D: TRBD2
V: TRBV20-1
size: many
J: TRBJ2-1
DNA: TGCAGTGCTAGAGATCCACTTATAGCGGGAGAAAGCGGCAATGAGCAGTTCTTC
CDR3: CSARDPLIAGESGNEQFF

D: NA
V: TRBV19
size: many
J: TRBJ1-4
DNA: TGTGCCAGTAGTATTCCGAGAGGGGGTGAAAAACTGTTTTTT
CDR3: CASSIPRGGEKLFF

D: TRBD1
V: TRBV5-1
size: medium-sized
J: TRBJ1-2
DNA: TGCGCCAGCAGCTTGGAGGGTTTGACAGGGAGCCCCCAAGGCTACACCTTC
CDR3: CASSLEGLTGSPQGYTF

D: NA
V: TRBV10-3
size: NA
J: TRBJ2-5
DNA: TGTGCCATCAGTGAGTCGAGGACACCTCAAGAGACCCAGTACTTC
CDR3: CAISESRTPQETQYF

D: NA
V: TRBV7-6
size: many
J: TRBJ2-5
DNA: TGTGCCAGCAGCCTTAAACGGTACCAAGAGACCCAGTACTTC
CDR3: CASSLKRYQETQYF

D: NA
V: TRBV5-1
size: few
J: TRBJ1-1
DNA: TGCGCCAGCAGCCGGGACACTGAAGCTTTCTTT
CDR3: CASSRDTEAFF

D: NA
V: TRBV7-8
size: NA
J: TRBJ1-1
DNA: TGTGCCAGCAGCATAGGCGGGAACACTGAAGCTTTCTTT
CDR3: CASSIGGNTEAFF

D: TRBD2
V: TRBV12-3/TRBV12-4
size: many
J: TRBJ2-7
DNA: TGTGCCAGCAACCCACCGGGACTAGCGGACGTCTACGAGCAGTACTTC
CDR3: CASNPPGLADVYEQYF

D: NA
V: TRBV6-6
size: many
J: TRBJ2-5
DNA: TGTGCCAGCAGCGACTACCAAGAGACCCAGTACTTC
CDR3: CASSDYQETQYF

D: TRBD2
V: TRBV7-2
size: NA
J: TRBJ2-3
DNA: TGTGCCAGCAGGGTACAAGCGGGGGCCAGCACAGATACGCAGTATTTT
CDR3: CASRVQAGASTDTQYF

D: NA
V: TRBV20-1
size: many
J: TRBJ2-1
DNA: TGCAGTGCTAGACGCTACCCAGGGCCGCCCAATGAGCAGTTCTTC
CDR3: CSARRYPGPPNEQFF

D: TRBD2
V: TRBV6-4
size: many
J: TRBJ2-1
DNA: TGTGCCAGCAGTGACCGAGCGGGGCCTCACAATGAGCAGTTCTTC
CDR3: CASSDRAGPHNEQFF

D: NA
V: TRBV7-9
size: many
J: TRBJ2-7
DNA: TGTGCCAGCAGCGTGGGCGTCTACGAGCAGTACTTC
CDR3: CASSVGVYEQYF

D: NA
V: TRBV18
size: many
J: TRBJ1-4
DNA: TGTGCCAGCTCAGAAGCGGGACGAGAACTGTTTTTT
CDR3: CASSEAGRELFF

D: NA
V: TRBV9
size: many
J: TRBJ2-7
DNA: TGTGCCAGCAGCCCACGGACCGGACCCTACGAGCAGTACTTC
CDR3: CASSPRTGPYEQYF

D: NA
V: TRBV28
size: many
J: TRBJ2-6
DNA: TGTGCCAGCAGTTTGGAGGGAGCCAACGTCCTGACTTTC
CDR3: CASSLEGANVLTF

D: NA
V: TRBV18
size: many
J: TRBJ1-6
DNA: TGTGCCAGCTCACCACGGACCGACGATTCACCCCTCCACTTT
CDR3: CASSPRTDDSPLHF